Presented here are 32 T cell receptor beta chains from one specimen sequenced in a study of control samples from healthy donors and cancer patients. Method: immunoSEQ multiplex PCR; TCRdb's copy keeps in-frame clones and lacks some. Of some 150,000 clones in the sample, around 86% were seen once. Sequences were obtained from blood. These receptors were collected from a man aged 25-40 years in good health.

This rearrangement joins TRBV5-4 to TRBJ2-7; 9 bases are a match to TRBD2. CDR3 length equals 14 residues. V gave up 0 bases and J gave up 3 bases; unmatched junction bases: 1. From germline, CDR1 is SGHNT and CDR2 YYREEE (reference sequence). CDR3 DNA: TGTGCCAGCAGCTTGGGCGGGGGGGGCTACGAGCAGTACTTC. Translated, it gives CASSLGGGGYEQYF.

The rearrangement uses TRBV7-3 and TRBJ2-2; TRBD1 matches at 9 bases. The CDR3 length is 16 residues. V dropped 6 bases and J dropped 7; count of bases not matched to a gene: 12. Germline V gene data show CDR1 as SGHTA and CDR2 as FQGTGA. The CDR3 nucleotides read TGTGCCAGCAGTCCTGCCGGGACAGGGTTTGGCGGGGAGCTGTTTTTT. Translated, it gives CASSPAGTGFGGELFF.

The V call is TRBV9, the J call TRBJ1-2, with 8 nucleotides matching TRBD1. There are 12 residues in the CDR3. In germline, CDR1 is SGDLS, CDR2 YYNGEE. V lost 0 bases to trimming and J lost 8 bases; unmatched junction nucleotides: 0. Written as DNA, the CDR3 is TGTGCCAGCAGCGTAGGGACAGGGGGCTACACCTTC. As protein: CASSVGTGGYTF.

This chain joins TRBV6-6 and TRBJ1-3; D not resolved. This CDR3 spans 15 amino acids. Per the germline V gene, CDR1 is MNHNY and CDR2 is SVGAGI (reference sequence). The V gene lost 6 bases and the J gene lost 3 bases, with 15 bases spanning the gap. The CDR3 loop reads CASRPGGGYGNTIYF. CDR3 DNA sequence: TGTGCCAGCAGACCCGGAGGCGGGTATGGAAACACCATATATTTT.

The chain carries TRBV19 and TRBJ1-1, with TRBD1 as a possible D gene (5 bases). Germline CDR1 and CDR2: LNHDA and SQIVND (reference sequence). The germline V and J ends were trimmed by 3 bases and 6 bases, with 17 bases remaining between them. There are 15 residues in the CDR3. For the CDR3, the DNA is TGTGCCAGTAGTATTAGACGGGGGGTGAGCGCTGAAGCTTTCTTT. It is translated as CASSIRRGVSAEAFF.

The CDR3 reads CASSLAHETQYF. The CDR3 nucleotides are TGTGCCAGCAGCTTAGCCCATGAGACCCAGTACTTC. The rearrangement uses TRBV7-8 and TRBJ2-5, with D unclear. V was trimmed by 0 bases and J by 5 bases, leaving 4 bases between them. The CDR3 is 12 residues long. Germline CDR1 and CDR2: SGHVS and FQNEAQ.

V gene TRBV4-1 combines with J gene TRBJ2-7; TRBD2 matches 8 bases. V lost 4 bases and J lost 4; bases outside the gene matches: 6. Germline CDR1 MGHRA, CDR2 YSYEKL. This CDR3 region has 14 residues. CDR3 bases: TGCGCCAGCAGCCCCTCGGAGCGGGAGTACGAGCAGTACTTC. It codes for CASSPSEREYEQYF.

The V call is TRBV24-1, the J call TRBJ1-5; D remains ambiguous. Germline loops: CDR1 KGHDR, CDR2 SFDVKD. The CDR3 is 14 amino acids. The V end was cut by 4 bases, the J end by 1 base, with 7 bases between. The CDR3 DNA follows: TGTGCCACCAGTGAGGCCTCGAGCAATCAGCCCCAGCATTTT. It encodes CATSEASSNQPQHF.

The rearrangement joins TRBV6-1 to TRBJ2-5, with D possibly being TRBD2 (5 bases). The CDR3 contains 14 residues. V gave up 1 base and J gave up 5 bases, with 11 bases separating them. The V gene's germline CDR1 is MNHNS and CDR2 SASEGT. CDR3 residues: CASSEGGQAETQYF. The CDR3 bases are TGTGCCAGCAGTGAAGGCGGGCAAGCCGAGACCCAGTACTTC.

This clone was observed a single time. This chain joins TRBV18 and TRBJ2-5; TRBD2 agrees at 9 bases. Germline trimming cut 1 base from V and 5 bases from J; bases unmatched to any gene: 5. CDR3 size: 15 residues. Per germline, CDR1 KGHSH and CDR2 LQKENI. The CDR3 DNA sequence: TGTGCCAGCTCACCACTAGCGGGAGCGGTGGAGACCCAGTACTTC. Its protein is CASSPLAGAVETQYF.

The chain is built from TRBV5-1 and TRBJ1-5, with 9 nucleotides matching TRBD1. After removal of 4 bases from V and 7 bases from J, the junction contained 6 bases not matched to a gene. Germline values: CDR1 SGHRS, CDR2 YFSETQ. The CDR3 extends over 14 amino acids. CDR3 amino acids: CASSPGTGKQPQHF. In nucleotides, the CDR3 is TGCGCCAGCAGCCCGGGGACAGGGAAACAGCCCCAGCATTTT.

The chain joins TRBV28 to TRBJ1-4; D might be TRBD1 (5 bases). The CDR3 has 12 amino acids. Germline V lookup: CDR1 MDHEN, CDR2 SYDVKM. V lost 9 bases, J lost 5 bases, and 10 bases lay in between. The CDR3 DNA is TGTGCCAGTCGGGGGTGGAATGAAAAACTGTTTTTT. Translated: CASRGWNEKLFF.

This rearrangement joins TRBV2 to TRBJ2-7, with 7 bases matching TRBD1. The CDR3 has 14 amino acids. Germline-derived CDR1 and CDR2 are SNHLY and FYNNEI. The V gene end was trimmed by 6 bases and the J gene end by 3 bases; junction bases not matched to a gene: 8. CDR3 bases: TGTGCCAGCAGCTTAGGGACAGTTGGCTACGAGCAGTACTTC. This sequence encodes CASSLGTVGYEQYF.

The gene calls are TRBV6-2 or TRBV6-3 and TRBJ2-1; D possibly corresponds to TRBD2 (7 bases). Between the trimmed V and J ends, which lost 6 bases and 7 bases, there was a span of 13 bases. This CDR3 region has 13 residues. CDR1 is MNHEY and CDR2 is SVGEGT in the germline V gene. The chain's CDR3 is CASSQEGGNEQFF. The DNA of the CDR3 is TGTGCCAGCAGCCAGGAGGGGGGGAATGAGCAGTTCTTC.

V usage is TRBV19 and J usage is TRBJ1-1; D ambiguous. The germline gives CDR1 LNHDA, CDR2 SQIVND (reference sequence). The CDR3 has 15 amino acids. V was trimmed by 5 bases and J by 10 bases, leaving 23 bases between them. CDR3 bases: TGTGCCAGTAGTGCCGACACAGCCCAAGGACGAGGAGCTTTCTTT. Amino acids: CASSADTAQGRGAFF. The complete variable domain, with remaining parts taken from reference TRBV19 and TRBJ1-1, reads DGGITQSPKYLFRKEGQNVTLSCEQNLNHDAMYWYRQDPGQGLRLIYYSQIVNDFQKGDIAEGYSVSREKKESFPLTVTSAQKNPTAFYLCASSADTAQGRGAFFGQGTRLTVV.

This chain uses TRBV7-3 with TRBJ2-2; D perhaps matches TRBD2 (5 bases). The CDR3 consists of 13 residues. Per the germline V gene, CDR1 is SGHTA and CDR2 is FQGTGA. Trimming removed 8 bases at V and 6 bases at J, with 13 bases between. The CDR3 sequence: CASGGPTAGELFF. DNA of the CDR3: TGTGCCAGCGGAGGTCCAACGGCCGGGGAGCTGTTTTTT.

This chain uses TRBV30 with TRBJ2-7, with D possibly matching TRBD1 (6 bases). The germline gives CDR1 GTSNPN, CDR2 SVGIG (reference sequence). Trimming left V 4 bases short and J 4 bases short, with 14 bases between. The CDR3 is 13 residues long. The CDR3 DNA is TGTGCCTGGACCGCCCACGGACAGTACGAGCAGTACTTC. Translation: CAWTAHGQYEQYF. The full variable domain, in which reference TRBV30 and TRBJ2-7 provide the parts outside the CDR3, is SQTIHQWPATLVQPVGSPLSLECTVEGTSNPNLYWYRQAAGRGLQLLFYSVGIGQISSEVPQNLSASRPQDRQFILSSKKLLLSDSGFYLCAWTAHGQYEQYFGPGTRLTVT.

The chain has TRBV20-1 and TRBJ2-5; 11 bases are a match to TRBD2. This CDR3 is 16 amino acids long. The ends lost 3 bases at V and 3 bases at J; junction bases unmatched: 9. The germline V gene encodes CDR1 DFQATT and CDR2 SNEGSKA (reference sequence). The CDR3 region is CSASPLTSGVEETQYF. CDR3 nucleotides: TGCAGTGCTAGTCCTCTGACTAGCGGGGTGGAAGAGACCCAGTACTTC.

This chain connects TRBV2 to TRBJ1-1; D ambiguous. Trimming pared 7 bases from V and 3 bases from J, leaving 12 bases between. The CDR3 has 13 amino acids. Germline loops: CDR1 SNHLY, CDR2 FYNNEI. CDR3 bases: TGTGCCAGCAAAGGTGGGGTTCACACTGAAGCTTTCTTT. Its translation: CASKGGVHTEAFF.

This clone appeared a few times. The J gene is TRBJ1-4, the V gene TRBV6-5; maybe TRBD1 (5 bases). V lost 4 bases, J lost 4 bases, and 7 bases lay in between. Germline values: CDR1 MNHEY, CDR2 SVGAGI. This CDR3 spans 13 amino acids. As DNA, the CDR3 is TGTGCCAGCAGTTTGGACAATAATGAAAAACTGTTTTTT. The encoded protein is CASSLDNNEKLFF.

The J gene is TRBJ2-3, the V gene TRBV13; no clear D gene. Trimming stripped 5 bases from V and 0 bases from J, with 3 bases between. CDR1 PRHDT and CDR2 FYEKMQ come from the germline V gene (reference sequence). CDR3 size: 12 residues. The CDR3 DNA sequence: TGTGCCAGCAGCCCAAGCACAGATACGCAGTATTTT. This sequence encodes CASSPSTDTQYF.

The chain links TRBV11-2 to TRBJ1-2, with 9 bases identical to TRBD1. CDR1 SGHAT and CDR2 FQNNGV come from the germline V gene. V shed 1 base, J shed 10 bases, and the junction held 4 bases outside the gene matches. The CDR3 covers 13 residues. DNA for the CDR3: TGTGCCAGCAGCTTAGGCGACAGGGGGTACTACACCTTC. Translation: CASSLGDRGYYTF.

CDR3 amino acids: CAWSSGISYNEQFF. CDR3 in DNA: TGTGCCTGGAGTAGCGGGATCTCCTACAATGAGCAGTTCTTC. The genes are TRBV30 and TRBJ2-1, with 7 nucleotides matching TRBD2. This CDR3 has 14 amino acids. CDR1 GTSNPN and CDR2 SVGIG come from the germline V gene (reference sequence). J lost 0 bases, V lost 2 bases, and 1 base had no gene match.

V usage is TRBV4-1 and J usage is TRBJ1-1; 8 nucleotides match TRBD1. CDR1 is MGHRA and CDR2 is YSYEKL in the germline V gene. The CDR3 length is 18 residues. J gave up 5 bases and V 2 bases, and 16 bases lay outside the gene matches. CDR3 sequence (DNA): TGCGCCAGCAGCCAATTTCTAGCGCGACAGGGGAGGAGGACTGAAGCTTTCTTT. It codes for CASSQFLARQGRRTEAFF.

V usage is TRBV15 and J usage is TRBJ2-7, with D unclear. Trimming pared 3 bases from V and 3 bases from J, leaving 9 bases between. The germline CDR1 and CDR2 sequences are LNHNV and YYDKDF (reference sequence). CDR3 length: 13 amino acids. The DNA of the CDR3 is TGTGCCACCAGCAGGAGAGTTAGCTACGAGCAGTACTTC. It specifies CATSRRVSYEQYF.

The rearrangement uses TRBV18 and TRBJ1-3, with 9 bases aligning to TRBD1. The V segment lost 6 bases and the J segment 2 bases; nucleotides outside the gene matches: 5. There are 15 residues in the CDR3. Germline V gene lookup returns CDR1 KGHSH and CDR2 LQKENI. The DNA for the CDR3 is TGTGCCAGCTCTCCGGACAGGGGAACTGGAAACACCATATATTTT. Translated: CASSPDRGTGNTIYF. The full variable domain, completed using reference TRBV18 and TRBJ1-3, is NAGVMQNPRHLVRRRGQEARLRCSPMKGHSHVYWYRQLPEEGLKFMVYLQKENIIDESGMPKERFSAEFPKEGPSILRIQQVVRGDSAAYFCASSPDRGTGNTIYFGEGSWLTVV.

The V gene is TRBV9, the J gene TRBJ2-3; 10 positions match TRBD2. The CDR3 spans 17 residues. With 4 bases clipped from V and 3 bases from J, the junction kept 11 bases outside the gene matches. The germline V gene encodes CDR1 SGDLS and CDR2 YYNGEE. The CDR3 region is CASSSKRGGRSTDTQYF. The CDR3 DNA is TGTGCCAGCAGCTCAAAGCGGGGGGGCAGGTCGACAGATACGCAGTATTTT. Drawing the rest from reference TRBV9 and TRBJ2-3, the complete variable domain is DSGVTQTPKHLITATGQRVTLRCSPRSGDLSVYWYQQSLDQGLQFLIQYYNGEERAKGNILERFSAQQFPDLHSELNLSSLELGDSALYFCASSSKRGGRSTDTQYFGPGTRLTVL.

This sequence joins TRBV5-1 and TRBJ2-1; TRBD2 aligns across 10 bases. The germline CDR1 and CDR2 sequences are SGHRS and YFSETQ. The CDR3 contains 14 residues. V lost 1 base and J lost 8; bases outside the gene matches: 3. The DNA of the CDR3 is TGCGCCAGCAGCTTGAGCGGGGGGGCCTATGAGCAGTTCTTC. This codes for CASSLSGGAYEQFF.

The genes are TRBV6-6 and TRBJ1-1, with a weak D call TRBD1 (5 bases). The germline V and J ends were trimmed by 6 bases and 1 base, with 9 bases remaining between them. The germline V gene has CDR1 MNHNY and CDR2 SVGAGI (reference sequence). CDR3 length: 13 residues. CDR3 DNA sequence: TGTGCCAGCAGGACCGGACAGAACACTGAAGCTTTCTTT. Protein: CASRTGQNTEAFF.

The V call is TRBV7-5, the J call TRBJ1-1. TRBV7-5 is tagged as a pseudogene. The CDR3 totals 14 residues. The CDR3: CARSSPGVHTEAFF. The CDR3 DNA sequence: TGTGCCAGAAGCTCGCCGGGCGTCCACACTGAAGCTTTCTTT.

This chain links TRBV18 with TRBJ1-5; no definite D call. Germline-derived CDR1 and CDR2 are KGHSH and LQKENI. V was trimmed by 2 bases and J by 1 base, leaving 9 bases between them. The CDR3 sequence is 15 residues long. The CDR3 bases are TGTGCCAGCTCACCAACGGACGGAAGCAATCAGCCCCAGCATTTT. This encodes CASSPTDGSNQPQHF.

CDR3 loop: CASSYPGERLYGYTF. CDR3 sequence (DNA): TGTGCCAGCAGTTACCCGGGGGAGAGACTCTATGGCTACACCTTC. The chain uses TRBV6-2 or TRBV6-3 and TRBJ1-2; tentative D call: TRBD1 (5 bases). Germline V CDR1 and CDR2: MNHEY, SVGEGT. There are 15 residues in the CDR3. Trimming pared 2 bases from V and 4 bases from J, leaving 14 bases between.